Listed below are T cell receptor beta chains from one sample, sequenced in a study of control samples from healthy donors and cancer patients. The method was immunoSEQ multiplex PCR; TCRdb's version includes in-frame clones alone and lacks a portion of them. The top ten hold approximately 7.5% of the sample, which has 100,000 to 150,000 clones, over 85% seen once. The sample was PBMCs. The receptor source for this set is a man aged 45 to 65 with head and neck cancer. Both conserved end residues are part of each CDR3. D genes are given only for firm matches. Size is omitted from some rows. Given values are once, few, many or a class for expanded clones.

D: TRBD1
V: TRBV19
size: NA
J: TRBJ2-3
CDR3: CASSIGQGYDTQYF
DNA: TGTGCCAGTAGTATTGGACAGGGTTACGATACGCAGTATTTT

D: TRBD1
V: TRBV28
size: NA
J: TRBJ1-4
CDR3: CASSEHRGLSEKLFF
DNA: TGTGCCAGCAGTGAACACAGGGGCTTGAGTGAAAAACTGTTTTTT

D: TRBD2
V: TRBV5-4
size: NA
J: TRBJ2-2
CDR3: CASTHGTSGLNTGELFF
DNA: TGTGCCAGCACCCACGGGACTAGCGGGCTTAACACCGGGGAGCTGTTTTTT

D: TRBD1
V: TRBV13
size: NA
J: TRBJ1-5
CDR3: CASSLGRGGNQPQHF
DNA: TGTGCCAGCAGCTTAGGCAGGGGGGGCAATCAGCCCCAGCATTTT

D: NA
V: TRBV27
size: NA
J: TRBJ1-6
CDR3: CASSPRVYSPLHF
DNA: TGTGCCAGCAGCCCCAGGGTTTATTCACCCCTCCACTTT

D: TRBD1
V: TRBV3-1/TRBV3-2
size: NA
J: TRBJ1-1
CDR3: CASSTQGVGTEAFF
DNA: TGTGCCAGCAGCACTCAGGGGGTGGGCACTGAAGCTTTCTTT

D: NA
V: TRBV5-1
size: once
J: TRBJ2-1
CDR3: CASRGDSGFTPLSSYNEQFF
DNA: TGCGCCAGCAGAGGGGATAGCGGTTTCACCCCACTTAGCTCCTACAATGAGCAGTTCTTC

D: TRBD1
V: TRBV11-2
size: NA
J: TRBJ2-7
CDR3: CASRREQGANYEQYF
DNA: TGTGCCAGCAGACGAGAACAGGGGGCGAACTACGAGCAGTACTTC

D: NA
V: TRBV5-1
size: NA
J: TRBJ1-1
CDR3: CASSFGNFRTEAFF
DNA: TGCGCCAGCAGTTTTGGGAACTTTAGGACTGAAGCTTTCTTT

D: NA
V: TRBV28
size: NA
J: TRBJ1-6
CDR3: CASSLGYSPLHF
DNA: TGTGCCAGCAGTTTAGGGTATTCACCCCTCCACTTT

D: NA
V: TRBV19
size: NA
J: TRBJ1-4
CDR3: CASSLSQAREKLFF
DNA: TGTGCCAGTAGTTTGTCACAGGCTCGGGAAAAACTGTTTTTT

D: NA
V: TRBV6-5
size: NA
J: TRBJ2-2
CDR3: CASTPRGAAPGELFF
DNA: TGTGCCAGCACCCCAAGGGGCGCGGCTCCCGGGGAGCTGTTTTTT

D: TRBD2
V: TRBV24-1
size: NA
J: TRBJ2-1
CDR3: CATSDSPGLAGGPPYNEQFF
DNA: TGTGCCACCAGTGATTCGCCGGGACTAGCGGGAGGGCCACCCTACAATGAGCAGTTCTTC

D: NA
V: TRBV5-1
size: NA
J: TRBJ2-6
CDR3: CASSLGMGANVLTF
DNA: TGCGCCAGCAGCTTGGGAATGGGGGCCAACGTCCTGACTTTC

D: NA
V: TRBV4-1
size: NA
J: TRBJ2-2
CDR3: CASSQAPGQGPSTGELFF
DNA: TGCGCCAGCAGCCAAGCACCGGGACAAGGCCCCAGCACCGGGGAGCTGTTTTTT

D: TRBD1
V: TRBV9
size: NA
J: TRBJ1-1
CDR3: CASSVVDRANTEAFF
DNA: TGTGCCAGCAGCGTAGTAGACAGGGCGAACACTGAAGCTTTCTTT

D: TRBD1
V: TRBV7-2
size: NA
J: TRBJ1-1
CDR3: CASSLGLTGSGTEAFF
DNA: TGTGCCAGCAGCTTAGGTTTGACAGGGTCTGGCACTGAAGCTTTCTTT